This T cell receptor (beta chain) was profiled in a study of T cell responses to AZD1222 COVID-19 vaccine. Study-level background: Pooling was applied to second doses at about 4 or about 12 weeks. The study's findings and limits: Once two AZD1222 doses were given, Spike-specific TCR breadth and depth went up. Spike regions recognized by vaccine-associated CD4 TCRs spanned the protein, led by 160-218 and 743-854. Clonal diversity may have been underestimated, and the donors were mostly white British, with more females than males.

Worth noting for this clone: No antigen is known for it. Additional DNA sequences in this sample encode the identical CDR3.

The CDR3 is 14 residues long. The junction had 2 bases not matched to a gene; V was cut back by 4 bases and J by 4 bases. The germline gives CDR1 SGHRS, CDR2 YFSETQ. Using immunoSEQ multiplex PCR, the repertoire was profiled, and TCRdb retains in-frame clones only, with some absent. The top ten hold approximately 7.6% of the sample, which has under 150,000 clones, 75% to 95% seen once. This chain connects TRBV5-1 to TRBJ2-1; TRBD2 aligns across 10 bases. The sequence was collected from an adult in good health. This specimen was peripheral blood, taken on day 0 of AZD1222 vaccination. Here the CDR3 reads CASSLSGGYNEQFF. The CDR3 DNA is TGCGCCAGCAGCCTTAGCGGGGGGTACAATGAGCAGTTCTTC.